This record concerns one T cell receptor beta chain sequence. Researchers divided each subset's genomic DNA evenly across several immunoSEQ plates. TCRdb's copy holds only in-frame clones and misses some; the assay was immunoSEQ multiplex PCR. Here the sample spans about 2.5 million clones, just under 95% being singletons. The entry originates in a study of shared clonotypes between healthy human individuals. The CDR3 is made up of 11 amino acids. V lost 9 bases, J lost 7 bases, and 12 bases lay in between. Germline values: CDR1 LNHDA, CDR2 SQIVND (reference sequence). Only Caucasian adults living in Nashville, Tennessee served as donors.

This receptor was identified in a man aged 18 to 30 in good health. Some clones in this sample may be carry-over from other donors' samples. V gene TRBV19 combines with J gene TRBJ1-1; D not certain. Specimen: naive CD4+ T cells from PBMCs. Subset defined: CD45RA+ positively selected. The CDR3 DNA reads TGTGCCAGCGCACGGGGATTTGAAGCTTTCTTT. Its protein is CASARGFEAFF. The full variable domain, its missing parts supplied by reference TRBV19 and TRBJ1-1, is DGGITQSPKYLFRKEGQNVTLSCEQNLNHDAMYWYRQDPGQGLRLIYYSQIVNDFQKGDIAEGYSVSREKKESFPLTVTSAQKNPTAFYLCASARGFEAFFGQGTRLTVV.